The 9 T cell receptor beta chains listed next were all sequenced from one sample in a study of early T cells in non-severe SARS-CoV-2 infection. TCRdb re-derived calls from the 5' RACE reads in MiXCR, one entry per CDR3 protein. The sample contains some 18,000 distinct CDR3 sequences, around 5.7% of which appear only once. Material: whole blood. These receptor sequences come from an adult who was a healthcare worker with PCR-confirmed SARS-CoV-2 infection or an uninfected control (not recorded which).

This chain uses TRBV20-1 with TRBJ1-1, with D uncertain. V shed 5 bases and J shed 1 base, with 11 bases lying between them. Germline CDR1 and CDR2: DFQATT and SNEGSKA (reference sequence). This CDR3 spans 13 amino acids. CDR3 sequence (DNA): TGCAGTGCTCGCGGCACAGCGAACACTGAAGCTTTCTTT. This gives the protein CSARGTANTEAFF.

This clonotype was recorded many times. The J gene is TRBJ2-7, the V gene TRBV3-1; the match to TRBD2 covers 13 bases. Germline-derived CDR1 and CDR2 are LGHDT and YNNKEL (reference sequence). Trimming took 4 bases from V and 6 from J; bases not matched to a gene: 3. This CDR3 has 14 amino acids. The CDR3 is CASSPGLAGVEQYF. In nucleotides, the CDR3 is TGTGCCAGCAGCCCAGGACTAGCGGGAGTCGAGCAGTACTTC.

The chain links TRBV12-3 or TRBV12-4 to TRBJ1-5; 10 bases align to TRBD1. The J segment lost 5 bases and the V segment lost 5 bases, leaving 6 bases of the junction unmatched. The CDR3 is made up of 15 amino acids. The CDR3 here is CASSRGTGVYQPQHF. As DNA, the CDR3 is TGTGCCAGCAGTCGCGGGACAGGGGTTTATCAGCCCCAGCATTTT.

This clonotype was seen many times. The chain recombines TRBV15 with TRBJ2-2; possibly TRBD2 for D (6 bases). Per germline, CDR1 LNHNV and CDR2 YYDKDF (reference sequence). The ends were cut back, 0 bases at V and 3 bases at J, with 8 bases in the middle. The CDR3 runs to 15 residues. CDR3 amino acids: CATSRDRGYTGELFF. CDR3 nucleotides: TGTGCCACCAGCAGAGATCGGGGGTACACCGGGGAGCTGTTTTTT.

This clonotype occurred many times. This chain uses TRBV20-1 with TRBJ1-5; 7 bases align to TRBD1. This CDR3 is built from 14 residues. V was pared by 3 bases and J by 1 base, with 3 bases of the junction left unmatched. Germline V CDR1 and CDR2: DFQATT, SNEGSKA (reference sequence). CDR3 nucleotide sequence: TGCAGTGCTAGCGGCAGGGGGAGCAATCAGCCCCAGCATTTT. Protein product: CSASGRGSNQPQHF.

Ten or more counts support this clonotype. The chain recombines TRBV11-2 with TRBJ2-1; a weak D match, TRBD1 (5 bases). V lost 2 bases and J lost 5, with 16 bases in between. The CDR3 totals 16 residues. Per the germline V gene, CDR1 is SGHAT and CDR2 is FQNNGV. The DNA for the CDR3 is TGTGCCAGCAGCTTAAGTCTGTTGGGGCGCAACAATGAGCAGTTCTTC. The encoded protein is CASSLSLLGRNNEQFF.

This clonotype was seen only a few times. The chain couples TRBV24-1 to TRBJ2-1, with D unresolved. The length of the CDR3 is 15 residues. Trimming stripped 3 bases from V and 9 bases from J, with 17 bases between. CDR1 is KGHDR, CDR2 SFDVKD, per germline. The CDR3 here is CATSDTEAPITEQFF. The CDR3 DNA reads as TGTGCCACCAGTGATACTGAGGCTCCAATCACTGAGCAGTTCTTC.

By share of the sample, this clonotype is medium-sized. This chain links TRBV9 with TRBJ2-2; the D is unclear. The germline gives CDR1 SGDLS, CDR2 YYNGEE. V dropped 6 bases and J dropped 2 bases, with 11 bases sitting between them. The CDR3 is 14 amino acids. CDR3 loop: CASMGSVNTGELFF. The DNA for the CDR3 is TGTGCCAGCATGGGAAGCGTTAACACCGGGGAGCTGTTTTTT. Full variable domain (rest looked up from reference TRBV9 and TRBJ2-2): DSGVTQTPKHLITATGQRVTLRCSPRSGDLSVYWYQQSLDQGLQFLIQYYNGEERAKGNILERFSAQQFPDLHSELNLSSLELGDSALYFCASMGSVNTGELFFGEGSRLTVL.

The chain carries TRBV28 and TRBJ1-4, with D possibly being TRBD1 (6 bases). Per the germline V gene, CDR1 is MDHEN and CDR2 is SYDVKM. Trimming stripped 5 bases from V and 8 bases from J, with 15 bases between. The CDR3 extends over 14 amino acids. The CDR3 reads CASSHGQLREKLFF. CDR3 bases: TGTGCCAGCAGTCACGGACAGCTGAGGGAAAAACTGTTTTTT. Variable domain in full (rest from reference TRBV28 and TRBJ1-4): DVKVTQSSRYLVKRTGEKVFLECVQDMDHENMFWYRQDPGLGLRLIYFSYDVKMKEKGDIPEGYSVSREKKERFSLILESASTNQTSMYLCASSHGQLREKLFFGSGTQLSVL.